Each of the 3 T cell receptor beta chains below was sequenced from the same sample in a study of vaccination and CD4 T cells after COVID-19. The Oncomine TCR Beta short-read assay was applied to DNA of cultured CD4+ T cells. TCRdb called the PCR reads again in MiXCR, with one record for every CDR3 protein. The table has roughly 19,000 distinct CDR3 sequences, roughly 56% seen once. Treatment: roughly 11-day PBMC culture with coronavirus spike peptide pools or control peptides (ViraFEST assay). These receptors have no known antigen. The sequencing sample was made of CD4+ T cells from blood, cultured in vitro. These receptor sequences come from a human donor who had recovered from COVID-19.

The chain uses TRBV27 and TRBJ1-6; D is unresolved. Germline assignment: CDR1 MNHEY and CDR2 SMNVEV (reference sequence). The V gene lost 5 bases and the J gene lost 12 bases, with 11 bases spanning the gap. The CDR3 consists of 12 residues. The CDR3 bases are TGTGCCAGCAGTGCCCTCTCCTTACCCCTCCACTTT. It is translated as CASSALSLPLHF.

The genes are TRBV4-3 and TRBJ2-7; D is perhaps TRBD1 (5 bases). V was trimmed by 3 bases and J by 2 bases, leaving 14 bases between them. From germline, CDR1 is LGHNA and CDR2 YSLEER. CDR3 length: 15 residues. Written as DNA, the CDR3 is TGCGCCAGCAGCCAGACGGCGACAGATACCTACGAGCAGTACTTC. Translating gives CASSQTATDTYEQYF.

This chain links TRBV2 with TRBJ2-1; D may correspond to TRBD1 or TRBD2 (5 bases each). The germline CDR1 and CDR2 sequences are SNHLY and FYNNEI. Trimming shortened V by 7 bases and J by 8 bases, and 18 bases separated the two germline ends. The CDR3 sequence is 14 residues long. This chain's CDR3 is CASIEGSRVHEQFF. In DNA form, the CDR3 reads TGTGCCAGCATCGAGGGTAGCAGGGTCCATGAGCAGTTCTTC.